These 21 T cell receptor beta chains originate from one sample sequenced in a study of T-cell reconstitution after alpha-beta-depleted transplantation in children. The TCRbeta library was prepared with unique molecular identifiers. From the PCR reads, TCRdb called clonotypes with MiXCR, one entry per CDR3 protein. Of fewer than 750,000 distinct CDR3 sequences listed, approximately 30% are singletons. Sequencing used PBMCs, obtained before TCRalphabeta/CD19-depleted stem cell transplant. The receptor set was obtained from a boy less than two years old with Wiskott-Aldrich syndrome, due to receive a stem cell transplant.

V gene TRBV12-3 or TRBV12-4 combines with J gene TRBJ1-3, with 7 bases aligning to TRBD1. This CDR3 has 16 residues. V lost 2 bases, J lost 0 bases, and 4 bases stayed unmatched. CDR3 in amino acids: CASSLFGDSSGNTIYF. For the CDR3, the DNA is TGTGCCAGCAGTTTATTTGGGGACAGCTCTGGAAACACCATATATTTT.

This clonotype has only a few counts. The V and J genes are TRBV20-1 and TRBJ2-3, with a tentative D call TRBD2 (6 bases). The length of the CDR3 is 14 residues. CDR1 and CDR2 from the germline V gene are DFQATT and SNEGSKA (reference sequence). V dropped 4 bases and J dropped 2 bases, with 13 bases sitting between them. The CDR3 region is CSAISPSATDTQYF. CDR3 DNA: TGCAGTGCTATATCCCCTAGCGCCACAGATACGCAGTATTTT.

This clonotype came up a few times. CDR3 in DNA: TGTGCCAGCGAGGGGGAGGACTATGGCTACACCTTC. As protein: CASEGEDYGYTF. The chain uses TRBV12-3 or TRBV12-4 and TRBJ1-2; perhaps TRBD1 as D (6 bases). This CDR3 has 12 amino acids. V gave up 8 bases and J gave up 3 bases, with 10 bases separating them.

This clonotype was counted a few times. The rearrangement links TRBV7-9 to TRBJ1-6, with a weak D call TRBD1 (5 bases). Per germline, CDR1 SEHNR and CDR2 FQNEAQ (reference sequence). This CDR3 is 15 amino acids long. V was pared by 5 bases and J by 7 bases, with 15 bases between. CDR3 coding DNA: TGTGCCAGCAGCCTGGAGGGGACGTGGAATTCACCCCTCCACTTT. The encoded protein is CASSLEGTWNSPLHF.

V is TRBV25-1 and J is TRBJ2-1; D perhaps matches TRBD1 (6 bases). The CDR3 is made up of 14 amino acids. Per germline, CDR1 MGHDK and CDR2 SYGVNS. The V and J ends lost 5 bases and 2 bases respectively, with 10 bases between them. The CDR3 sequence: CASSRQAPYNEQFF. CDR3 DNA sequence: TGTGCCAGCAGTAGACAGGCTCCCTACAATGAGCAGTTCTTC.

This clonotype has just a few counts. The rearrangement links TRBV25-1 to TRBJ2-3, with 7 nucleotides matching TRBD2. The ends lost 1 base at V and 7 bases at J; junction bases unmatched: 2. This CDR3 spans 13 amino acids. CDR1 is MGHDK, CDR2 SYGVNS, per germline. The CDR3: CASSEWGGNTQYF. The CDR3 DNA follows: TGTGCCAGCAGTGAATGGGGGGGGAATACGCAGTATTTT.

This clonotype was recorded a few times. The chain combines TRBV5-1 with TRBJ2-3; 8 nucleotides agree with TRBD2. The J segment lost 4 bases and the V segment lost 0 bases, leaving 7 bases of the junction unmatched. Germline CDR1 is SGHRS and CDR2 is YFSETQ. CDR3 length equals 16 residues. The CDR3 DNA reads TGCGCCAGCAGCTTGGACGGGAGGGCCAAGGCAGATACGCAGTATTTT. The encoded protein is CASSLDGRAKADTQYF.

This clonotype was counted between two and nine times. This rearrangement joins TRBV7-2 to TRBJ2-7, with D unclear. Germline V gives CDR1 SGHTA, CDR2 FQGNSA. Trimming took off 1 base at V and 4 bases at J, with 14 bases between the two ends. The CDR3 loop spans 15 amino acids. The CDR3 coding sequence is TGTGCCAGCAGCTTAGATAGCTTTAGGGCGTACGAGCAGTACTTC. Translated, it gives CASSLDSFRAYEQYF.

This clonotype was seen a handful of times. The rearrangement joins TRBV7-9 to TRBJ2-5, with D perhaps TRBD2 (6 bases). V shed 6 bases and J shed 2 bases, with 16 bases lying between them. The germline CDR1 and CDR2 sequences are SEHNR and FQNEAQ (reference sequence). The CDR3 runs 15 residues. The CDR3 sequence: CASSRASGPQETQYF. The CDR3 DNA sequence: TGTGCCAGCAGTCGGGCAAGCGGGCCTCAAGAGACCCAGTACTTC. The variable domain in full, with the rest retrieved from reference TRBV7-9 and TRBJ2-5, is DTGVSQNPRHKITKRGQNVTFRCDPISEHNRLYWYRQTLGQGPEFLTYFQNEAQLEKSRLLSDRFSAERPKGSFSTLEIQRTEQGDSAMYLCASSRASGPQETQYFGPGTRLLVL.

This clonotype was picked up a small number of times. The rearrangement links TRBV7-9 to TRBJ2-3; D possibly corresponds to TRBD2 (5 bases). The germline V and J ends were trimmed by 4 bases and 3 bases, with 14 bases remaining between them. CDR3 length: 15 amino acids. Looked up from germline, CDR1 is SEHNR and CDR2 is FQNEAQ (reference sequence). DNA of the CDR3: TGTGCCAGCAGCTCGATTGGGAGCGGAACAGATACGCAGTATTTT. Translated, it gives CASSSIGSGTDTQYF.

In its sample, this clonotype was seen a few times. The J gene is TRBJ2-1, the V gene TRBV12-3 or TRBV12-4; D is unclear. V dropped 2 bases and J dropped 6 bases, with 8 bases sitting between them. The CDR3 has 13 amino acids. CDR3 nucleotide sequence: TGTGCCAGCAGTTTATTTGCGATCAATGAGCAGTTCTTC. This codes for CASSLFAINEQFF.

V is TRBV20-1 and J is TRBJ1-2, with unresolved D. CDR1 is DFQATT and CDR2 is SNEGSKA in the germline V gene (reference sequence). V was cut by 0 bases and J by 4 bases, with 12 bases left in between. The CDR3 loop spans 14 amino acids. CDR3 sequence: CSARERRVGYGYTF. The DNA of the CDR3 is TGCAGTGCTAGAGAGAGAAGGGTTGGCTATGGCTACACCTTC.

The chain carries TRBV25-1 and TRBJ1-4, with 7 bases lining up with TRBD1. With 6 bases clipped from V and 11 bases from J, the junction kept 3 bases outside the gene matches. CDR1 MGHDK and CDR2 SYGVNS come from the germline V gene. The CDR3 has 11 amino acids. The chain's CDR3 is CASRDRRKLFF. CDR3 bases: TGTGCCAGCAGGGACAGGCGGAAACTGTTTTTT.

V and J are TRBV20-1 and TRBJ1-5; possibly TRBD1 for D (5 bases). V shed 3 bases and J shed 4 bases, with 19 bases lying between them. Germline V gene lookup returns CDR1 DFQATT and CDR2 SNEGSKA (reference sequence). The CDR3 runs to 16 residues. CDR3 nucleotides: TGCAGTGCTAGTGGGTTGGGGGGTATTCGGAATCAGCCCCAGCATTTT. This gives the protein CSASGLGGIRNQPQHF.

As DNA, the CDR3 is TGCAGTGCTAGAGATTACCGGGACAGGAGAGACAATGAGCAGTTCTTC. Translation gives CSARDYRDRRDNEQFF. The V call is TRBV20-1, the J call TRBJ2-1; 8 bases agree with TRBD1. The CDR3 consists of 16 residues. Germline V gene sequence: CDR1 DFQATT, CDR2 SNEGSKA (reference sequence). V gave up 0 bases and J gave up 5 bases; unmatched junction bases: 9.

A few counts support this clonotype. The CDR3 here is CASRGAGDHNEQFF. CDR3 DNA sequence: TGTGCCAGCAGGGGAGCGGGAGATCACAATGAGCAGTTCTTC. V and J are TRBV6-1 and TRBJ2-1, with 8 bases fitting TRBD2. The J segment lost 5 bases and the V segment lost 6 bases, leaving 6 bases of the junction unmatched. The CDR3 length is 14 residues. Germline V gene data show CDR1 as MNHNS and CDR2 as SASEGT.

This clonotype was seen a handful of times. The V call is TRBV5-1, the J call TRBJ2-1, with 7 bases identical to TRBD2. The trim removed 6 bases at V and 6 bases at J, leaving 6 bases unmatched. This CDR3 spans 13 amino acids. CDR1 is SGHRS and CDR2 is YFSETQ in the germline V gene. The CDR3 DNA follows: TGCGCCAGCACAACGGGAGGTTCCAATGAGCAGTTCTTC. This translates into CASTTGGSNEQFF.

This clonotype showed up just a few times. The chain carries TRBV25-1 and TRBJ2-5; D possibly matches TRBD1 or TRBD2 (6 bases each). Germline V gene data show CDR1 as MGHDK and CDR2 as SYGVNS. The CDR3 covers 15 residues. Deletions cut 8 bases from V and 1 base from J, with 17 bases between. CDR3 residues: CASANYREAQETQYF. In DNA, the CDR3 is TGTGCCAGCGCAAACTACAGGGAGGCCCAAGAGACCCAGTACTTC.

There are a few counts of this clonotype. J is TRBJ1-5 and V is TRBV6-1; no definite D call. The ends were cut back, 4 bases at V and 5 bases at J, with 12 bases in the middle. Germline V CDR1 and CDR2: MNHNS, SASEGT. The CDR3 is 14 residues long. CDR3 sequence reads: CASSAGRSHQPQHF. The CDR3 DNA is TGTGCCAGCAGTGCGGGCAGGAGTCATCAGCCCCAGCATTTT.

This clonotype was detected ten times or more. This chain connects TRBV10-2 to TRBJ2-3, with 10 bases matching TRBD2. V trimming: 6 bases; J trimming: 3 bases; junction bases outside the gene matches: 6. CDR3 length: 15 residues. Germline V gene lookup returns CDR1 WSHSY and CDR2 SAAADI. For the CDR3, the DNA is TGCGCCAGCAGAGTACTAGCGGGATCGACAGATACGCAGTATTTT. It codes for CASRVLAGSTDTQYF.

V is TRBV9 and J is TRBJ1-3, with no clear D. V was cut by 4 bases and J by 3 bases, with 17 bases left in between. The CDR3 spans 16 residues. Germline CDR1 and CDR2: SGDLS and YYNGEE. In DNA, the CDR3 is TGTGCCAGCAGCTCCCAGATCGGGGAATATGGAAACACCATATATTTT. Its protein product is CASSSQIGEYGNTIYF.